Only one count was recorded for the clone carrying this T cell receptor (beta chain). Its antigen is not known. The data are from a study of shared clonotypes between healthy human individuals. CD45RO-negative cells were positively selected for CCR7, leaving out terminally differentiated effector memory CD45RA+ cells. V lost 4 bases and J 7 bases, leaving 13 bases between the germline ends. The length of the CDR3 is 14 residues. Germline V gene lookup returns CDR1 MGHRA and CDR2 YSYEKL. TCRdb's table, derived via immunoSEQ multiplex PCR, lists solely in-frame clones and lacks some. The data show about 1,800,000 clones, roughly 94% seen once. Study-level points and caveats: The study generally estimated greater richness for naive than memory subsets. Clonotypes not shared had lower generation probabilities than those common to all four donors. Since donors were few, the genetic and exposure-history diversity represented was limited.

The receptor comes from a young man in good health. The chain couples TRBV4-1 to TRBJ2-2, with unresolved D. Sequencing was carried out using naive CD8+ T cells sorted from blood. The CDR3 protein is CASSPTDVGGELFF. CDR3 DNA sequence: TGCGCCAGCAGCCCCACCGACGTGGGCGGGGAGCTGTTTTTT.